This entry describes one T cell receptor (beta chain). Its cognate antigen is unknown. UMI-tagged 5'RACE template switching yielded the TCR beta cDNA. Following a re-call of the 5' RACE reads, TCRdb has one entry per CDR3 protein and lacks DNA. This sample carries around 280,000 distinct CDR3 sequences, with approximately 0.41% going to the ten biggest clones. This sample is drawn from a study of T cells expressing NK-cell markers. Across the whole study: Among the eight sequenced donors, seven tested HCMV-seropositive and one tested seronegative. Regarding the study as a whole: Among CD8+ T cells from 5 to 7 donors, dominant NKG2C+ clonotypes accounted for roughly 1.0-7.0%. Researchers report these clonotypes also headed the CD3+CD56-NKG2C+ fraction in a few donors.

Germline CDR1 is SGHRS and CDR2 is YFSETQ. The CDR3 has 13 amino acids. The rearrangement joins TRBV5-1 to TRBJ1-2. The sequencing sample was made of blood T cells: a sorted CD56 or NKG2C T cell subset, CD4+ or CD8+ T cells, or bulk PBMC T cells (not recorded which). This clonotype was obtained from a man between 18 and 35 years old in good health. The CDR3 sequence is CASSLGQPYGYTF.